This T cell receptor (beta chain) was recovered during a study of blood T cell repertoires in COVID-19 (TCRdb year 2020). About the investigation overall: Samples from collaborators originated in the United States, Italy and Spain and spanned both the acute and convalescent phases of COVID-19. Samples came from the ongoing ImmuneRACE study (first 160 participants) plus 1,254 subjects from 6 global collaborators. The repertoires were released in a freely available public database intended as a resource for research on the immune response to SARS-CoV-2. HLA class I and class II types, where available, came from metadata supplied by the sample provider rather than from assay-based typing. A de-identified subject ID, COVID-19 status, age in years and sex were almost always included in the sample metadata. The prospective study material was composed of cDNA or gDNA derived from T cells, B-cell-depleted T cells, or PBMCs. The dataset comprised deeply sampled blood TCRbeta repertoires from subjects exposed to, actively infected with, or recovered from COVID-19.

On this clone itself: It has no known antigen specificity. Base qualities were left out, and no much larger clone turns up one base away.

TCRbeta CDR3 regions were amplified from genomic DNA by means of the immunoSEQ Assay, a bias-controlled multiplex PCR. The paper's data handling went like this. The number of nucleated cells in each sample was estimated from the amplification of reference gene primers within the assay. Sequence reads were collapsed and filtered to measure the absolute abundance of every unique TCRbeta CDR3 rearrangement. Productive Simpson clonality was computed per sample as the square root of Simpson's diversity index over productive rearrangements. The clones in this table, taken by TCRdb from immuneACCESS, are in-frame only. Not every clone is retained; where verified, under half of the shortfall comes from an unresolved V gene, and the cause of the rest is unknown. The V and J calls and the clone size are those of that table, but D and trimming were determined from the DNA. The sample table shows about 220,000 clones, and approximately 84% are seen once. Together, the top ten hold about 2.4% of the sample.

Study-level results and caveats: Clinical and demographic metadata were provided uncurated, with the amount varying by source and participant.

The CDR3, from cysteine to phenylalanine, totals 24 residues. Here the CDR3 DNA is all that survives: 72 bases in frame from base 1. V was cut back by 0 bases and J by 1 base, leaving a gap of 34 bases between them. Taken from the germline V gene, the CDR1 and CDR2 loops are MRHNA and SNTAGT. The collaborating institutions used their own protocols to collect whole blood in K2EDTA tubes. For TCRbeta analysis, collaborators shipped samples as frozen whole blood, isolated PBMCs, or DNA extracted from either of those sample types. The sequencing sample was made of peripheral blood. The TCR comes from a woman aged 55 to 70 with acute or convalescent COVID-19. Rearrangement joined TRBV6-4 to TRBJ1-5, with a tentative D gene TRBD1 over 5 matching bases. The CDR3: CASSDSPPQRAGQHGCMSNQPQHF. The DNA reads TGTGCCAGCAGTGACTCGCCCCCGCAAAGGGCAGGGCAACACGGTTGTATGAGCAATCAGCCCCAGCATTTT.